This entry lists 32 T cell receptor beta chains sequenced from one sample in a study of T cells in Graves' hyperthyroidism and ophthalmopathy. Authors of the study amplified TCR beta CDR3 regions from RNA transcripts. First-round RT-PCR of the TCR CDR3 relied on the HTBI primer set. TCRdb processed the multiplex PCR reads anew with MiXCR; each CDR3 protein has one entry. This repertoire shows approximately 590,000 distinct CDR3 sequences, around 45% found once; its top ten account for nearly 8.5%. The sample consisted of peripheral blood or thyroid tissue (not recorded which). Receptors were obtained from a woman younger than 30 with Graves' hyperthyroidism.

This clonotype was observed at least ten times. The V call is TRBV7-6, the J call TRBJ2-5; 7 nucleotides agree with TRBD1. The CDR3 extends over 15 amino acids. J gave up 5 bases and V 1 base, and 7 bases lay outside the gene matches. CDR1 and CDR2 (germline): SGHVS, FNYEAQ. The CDR3: CASSLEGMGQETQYF. CDR3 nucleotides: TGTGCCAGCAGCTTAGAGGGCATGGGACAGGAGACCCAGTACTTC.

About this clonotype: The junction departs from the called germline gene at one end, perhaps through a read error. The chain has TRBV19 and TRBJ2-7, with 10 bases fitting TRBD2. Germline CDR1 is LNHDA and CDR2 is SQIVND (reference sequence). The CDR3 is 16 amino acids. CDR3 amino acids: CASSQSGLAGEGEQYF. The CDR3 DNA reads TGCGCCAGCAGCCAGAGTGGGCTAGCGGGAGAAGGCGAGCAGTACTTC.

The table lists this clonotype with many counts. The chain employs TRBV29-1 and TRBJ2-7; 8 bases line up with TRBD2. Germline CDR1 is SQVTM and CDR2 is ANQGSEA. J lost 3 bases, V lost 7 bases, and 8 bases had no gene match. The CDR3 covers 13 residues. The CDR3 protein is CSAVSGTYYEQYF. In DNA, the CDR3 is TGCAGCGCCGTTAGCGGGACCTACTACGAGCAGTACTTC.

This clonotype was detected a few times. The genes are TRBV7-9 and TRBJ1-4, with 7 bases identical to TRBD1. Germline CDR1 and CDR2: SEHNR and FQNEAQ (reference sequence). The CDR3 consists of 14 residues. V lost 3 bases, J lost 4 bases, and 2 bases stayed unmatched. The CDR3 sequence: CASSFGQVNEKLFF. As DNA, the CDR3 is TGTGCCAGCAGCTTCGGACAGGTTAATGAAAAACTGTTTTTT. Complete variable domain (other parts from reference TRBV7-9 and TRBJ1-4): DTGVSQNPRHKITKRGQNVTFRCDPISEHNRLYWYRQTLGQGPEFLTYFQNEAQLEKSRLLSDRFSAERPKGSFSTLEIQRTEQGDSAMYLCASSFGQVNEKLFFGSGTQLSVL.

This clonotype was seen more than once but under ten times. This chain connects TRBV7-8 to TRBJ1-1; D unclear. Germline V gives CDR1 SGHVS, CDR2 FQNEAQ. The V end lost 3 bases, the J end lost 6 bases, and 17 bases lay between the germline ends. CDR3 size: 15 residues. CDR3: CASSFVRSTHPEAFF. The DNA of the CDR3 is TGTGCCAGCAGCTTCGTGCGGAGCACCCACCCTGAAGCTTTCTTT.

In its sample, this clonotype was seen once. At one boundary the junction diverges from the germline segment, which might be a read error. The V call is TRBV5-4, the J call TRBJ1-2; no definite D call. The CDR3 runs 14 residues. Germline V lookup: CDR1 SGHNT, CDR2 YYREEE (reference sequence). CDR3 residues: CASSHGPSTYGYIF. The CDR3 region has the DNA TGCGCCAGCAGCCATGGACCTTCTACCTATGGCTACATCTTC.

This chain connects TRBV24-1 to TRBJ2-2; 7 bases fit TRBD1. Germline V gene lookup returns CDR1 KGHDR and CDR2 SFDVKD. The CDR3 extends over 15 amino acids. V gave up 0 bases and J gave up 6 bases; unmatched junction bases: 3. CDR3 in amino acids: CATSDLRTGPGELFF. The CDR3 DNA reads as TGTGCCACCAGTGATTTGAGGACAGGTCCCGGGGAGCTGTTTTTT.

The V gene is TRBV24-1, the J gene TRBJ1-5, with 8 bases that match TRBD1. The V gene's germline CDR1 is KGHDR and CDR2 SFDVKD. This CDR3 is 17 amino acids long. With V trimmed by 5 bases and J by 2 bases, 10 bases remained unmatched. The CDR3: CATSAIPTGEGNQPQHF. CDR3 DNA: TGTGCCACCAGTGCTATACCGACAGGGGAAGGCAATCAGCCCCAGCATTTT.

The rearrangement links TRBV29-1 to TRBJ1-5, with D unresolved. CDR1 is SQVTM and CDR2 is ANQGSEA in the germline V gene. V was trimmed by 8 bases and J by 7 bases, leaving 15 bases between them. This CDR3 has 12 amino acids. As DNA, the CDR3 is TGCAGCTGGGCCCCGGACGGGCAGCCCCAGCATTTT. Translated: CSWAPDGQPQHF.

The rearrangement joins TRBV24-1 to TRBJ1-4; D may be TRBD1 (6 bases). The V gene's germline CDR1 is KGHDR and CDR2 SFDVKD. This CDR3 contains 15 residues. The V and J ends lost 2 bases and 4 bases respectively, with 10 bases between them. This CDR3 reads CATSDWGDNNEKLFF. The CDR3 region has the DNA TGTGCCACCAGTGATTGGGGGGACAATAATGAAAAACTGTTTTTT.

This clonotype has just one count. CDR3 nucleotide sequence: TGTGCCACCAGCAGAGAAGTAGGGCAGGGTGAGGCTTTCTTT. This translates into CATSREVGQGEAFF. This sequence joins TRBV15 and TRBJ1-1; D possibly corresponds to TRBD1 (5 bases). The CDR3 is 14 amino acids. The germline V and J ends were trimmed by 0 bases and 11 bases, with 16 bases remaining between them. Germline assignment: CDR1 LNHNV and CDR2 YYDKDF (reference sequence).

This clonotype was recorded a few times. A read error may account for a junction end that differs from germline. J is TRBJ2-2 and V is TRBV10-3; 10 nucleotides line up with TRBD2. This CDR3 is 15 amino acids long. In germline, CDR1 is ENHRY, CDR2 SYGVKD. The CDR3 DNA follows: TGTGCCAGCAGTATAGCGGGAGGTGGGACCGGGGAGCTGTTTTTT. Amino acids: CASSIAGGGTGELFF.

Notes on this clonotype: Germline and junction disagree at one end, which may indicate a read error. This chain links TRBV7-8 with TRBJ1-1; TRBD1 agrees at 10 bases. The germline V gene encodes CDR1 SGHVS and CDR2 FQNEAQ. The CDR3 runs 15 residues. The CDR3 region has the DNA TGCGCCAGCAGCCAAGGACAGGGGGTTGTCACTGAAGCTTTCTTT. Residues: CASSQGQGVVTEAFF.

This chain connects TRBV24-1 to TRBJ1-2; no definite D call. The V gene lost 1 base and the J gene lost 3 bases, with 8 bases spanning the gap. Germline-derived CDR1 and CDR2 are KGHDR and SFDVKD. CDR3 length equals 14 residues. This CDR3 reads CATSDFGVDYGYTF. The CDR3 DNA reads as TGTGCCACCAGTGATTTTGGCGTAGACTATGGCTACACCTTC.

Worth noting for this clonotype: A much larger clone is a single base away; this may be a read error. The conserved phenylalanine or tryptophan normally closing the CDR3 is absent here, so this likely arose from a read error. The chain carries TRBV2 and TRBJ1-2; 7 nucleotides line up with TRBD1. The germline gives CDR1 SNHLY, CDR2 FYNNEI. The CDR3 covers 13 residues. J gave up 4 bases and V 10 bases, and 9 bases lay outside the gene matches. The CDR3 region has the DNA TGTGCCAACCGGGACAGAACATTCTATGGCTACACCCTC. This codes for CANRDRTFYGYTL.

Comment on this clonotype: One junction end does not reproduce the germline sequence, and a read error may be involved. The chain is built from TRBV4-1 and TRBJ2-5; possibly TRBD2 for D (6 bases). The length of the CDR3 is 13 residues. In germline, CDR1 is MGHRA, CDR2 YSYEKL. In DNA form, the CDR3 reads TGCGCCAGCAGCCAAGACAGACTAGTGCGAAGACACTTC. It is translated as CASSQDRLVRRHF.

This clonotype was seen ten or more times. The chain carries TRBV7-2 and TRBJ1-2, with unresolved D. Germline V gene data show CDR1 as SGHTA and CDR2 as FQGNSA. V lost 10 bases to trimming and J lost 0 bases, with 12 bases between them. The CDR3 extends over 13 amino acids. CDR3 nucleotide sequence: TGTGCCATCCTTCCGACAACTAACTATGGCTACACCTTC. Its translation is CAILPTTNYGYTF.

As concerns this clonotype: Being one base from a much bigger clone, this may be a read error. This chain joins TRBV29-1 and TRBJ1-3; D is unclear. This CDR3 region has 13 residues. Germline V gives CDR1 SQVTM, CDR2 ANQGSEA. Written as DNA, the CDR3 is TGCAGTTCCCTAACAGAGGAAGGAAACACCATATATTTT. Translating it yields CSSLTEEGNTIYF.

This clonotype turned up a few times. The chain is built from TRBV19 and TRBJ1-1, with TRBD1 matching 7 bases. The CDR3 extends over 13 amino acids. The junction had 3 bases not matched to a gene; V was cut back by 7 bases and J by 1 base. Germline values: CDR1 LNHDA, CDR2 SQIVND (reference sequence). The CDR3 DNA sequence: TGTGCCAGTACTGACAGGGAGAACACTGAAGCTTTCTTT. Residues: CASTDRENTEAFF.

Notes on this clonotype: A read error may be the cause here, since a much bigger clone is one base away. The chain uses TRBV7-8 and TRBJ1-6, with unresolved D. Germline V gives CDR1 SGHVS, CDR2 FQNEAQ. The V end was cut by 7 bases, the J end by 6 bases, with 10 bases between. The CDR3 is 13 amino acids. The CDR3 DNA is TGTGCCAGCAACCGGACGGTTAATTCACCCCTCCACTTT. Amino acids: CASNRTVNSPLHF. The complete variable domain, with remaining parts taken from reference TRBV7-8 and TRBJ1-6, reads GAGVSQSPRYKVAKRGQDVALRCDPISGHVSLFWYQQALGQGPEFLTYFQNEAQLDKSGLPSDRFFAERPEGSVSTLKIQRTQQEDSAVYLCASNRTVNSPLHFGNGTRLTVT.

This clonotype was observed a few times. This chain connects TRBV19 to TRBJ1-2; possible D gene TRBD1, 6 bases. CDR1 LNHDA and CDR2 SQIVND come from the germline V gene (reference sequence). The length of the CDR3 is 16 residues. Trimming shortened V by 3 bases and J by 4 bases, and 18 bases separated the two germline ends. The DNA for the CDR3 is TGTGCCAGTAGTATTTCCTACGGGACACAGCTCTATGGCTACACCTTC. This translates into CASSISYGTQLYGYTF. Variable domain in full (rest from reference TRBV19 and TRBJ1-2): DGGITQSPKYLFRKEGQNVTLSCEQNLNHDAMYWYRQDPGQGLRLIYYSQIVNDFQKGDIAEGYSVSREKKESFPLTVTSAQKNPTAFYLCASSISYGTQLYGYTFGSGTRLTVV.

The rearrangement joins TRBV5-6 to TRBJ1-4, with D perhaps matching TRBD1 (5 bases). Deletions cut 0 bases from V and 4 bases from J, with 10 bases between. CDR1 and CDR2 (germline): SGHDT, YYEEEE. The CDR3 contains 15 residues. DNA of the CDR3: TGTGCCAGCAGCTTGGAGGCAGGGCTTAATGAAAAACTGTTTTTT. Its translation: CASSLEAGLNEKLFF.

The rearrangement uses TRBV12-3 or TRBV12-4 and TRBJ1-1; D may be TRBD1 (5 bases). V gave up 5 bases and J gave up 0 bases, with 16 bases separating them. The length of the CDR3 is 16 residues. CDR3 sequence reads: CASSVRATRMNTEAFF. CDR3 DNA: TGTGCCAGCAGTGTCAGGGCGACCCGGATGAACACTGAAGCTTTCTTT.

Only a few counts were recorded for this clonotype. J is TRBJ2-5 and V is TRBV2, with 14 bases identical to TRBD2. Trimming took 6 bases from V and 4 from J; bases not matched to a gene: 7. Germline CDR1 SNHLY, CDR2 FYNNEI. The CDR3 loop spans 16 amino acids. Here the CDR3 reads CASRRGLAGEGETQYF. In nucleotides, the CDR3 is TGTGCCAGCAGGAGGGGACTAGCGGGAGAGGGAGAGACCCAGTACTTC.

A remark on this clonotype: A much more abundant neighbour one base away suggests this may be a read error. Because it lacks the conserved phenylalanine or tryptophan at the end, this CDR3 is likely a read error. The V and J genes are TRBV6-2 or TRBV6-3 and TRBJ1-2; TRBD1 matches 7 bases. CDR1 is MNHEY and CDR2 is SVGEGT in the germline V gene. The CDR3 has 14 residues. The V and J ends lost 2 bases and 3 bases, in that order; junction bases with no gene match: 3. The CDR3 bases are TGTGCCAGCAGTTACGGAACAGGGGACTATGGCTACACCCTC. It codes for CASSYGTGDYGYTL.

This clonotype was observed a handful of times. The rearrangement links TRBV29-1 to TRBJ1-2, with 9 bases aligning to TRBD1. After removal of 8 bases from V and 4 bases from J, the junction contained 2 bases not matched to a gene. This CDR3 spans 11 amino acids. CDR1 is SQVTM, CDR2 ANQGSEA, per germline. CDR3 amino acids: CSLTGGYGYTF. CDR3 DNA sequence: TGCAGCTTGACAGGGGGCTATGGCTACACCTTC. Drawing the rest from reference TRBV29-1 and TRBJ1-2, the complete variable domain is SAVISQKPSRDICQRGTSLTIQCQVDSQVTMMFWYRQQPGQSLTLIATANQGSEATYESGFVIDKFPISRPNLTFSTLTVSNMSPEDSSIYLCSLTGGYGYTFGSGTRLTVV.

This clonotype showed up just a few times. The rearrangement links TRBV25-1 to TRBJ2-7; 10 bases match TRBD1. Germline trimming cut 5 bases from V and 1 base from J; bases unmatched to any gene: 8. Per germline, CDR1 MGHDK and CDR2 SYGVNS. The CDR3 is 16 amino acids. Written as DNA, the CDR3 is TGTGCCAGCAGTTTACCACCGGGACAGGGGTCCTACGAGCAGTACTTC. Translation gives CASSLPPGQGSYEQYF.

This chain uses TRBV15 with TRBJ2-6; TRBD1 matches at 9 bases. The CDR3 runs to 17 residues. With V trimmed by 5 bases and J by 0 bases, 5 bases remained unmatched. Germline lookup yields CDR1 LNHNV and CDR2 YYDKDF (reference sequence). The CDR3 DNA is TGTGCCACCAGCGTGGGACAGGGTCACTCTGGGGCCAACGTCCTGACTTTC. It yields the protein CATSVGQGHSGANVLTF.

The V gene is TRBV7-9, the J gene TRBJ2-5; possibly TRBD2 for D (6 bases). V dropped 4 bases and J dropped 4 bases, with 19 bases sitting between them. CDR3 length equals 16 residues. Germline CDR1 and CDR2: SEHNR and FQNEAQ (reference sequence). CDR3 coding DNA: TGTGCCAGCAGCTGGGGGTTTCCCCAGGAGGGAGAGACCCAGTACTTC. It translates to CASSWGFPQEGETQYF.

The chain recombines TRBV29-1 with TRBJ1-4; D ambiguous. Trimming pared 7 bases from V and 10 bases from J, leaving 4 bases between. Looked up from germline, CDR1 is SQVTM and CDR2 is ANQGSEA. This CDR3 comprises 8 residues. Here the CDR3 reads CSAGKLFF. CDR3 nucleotides: TGCAGCGCCGGAAAACTGTTTTTT.

The chain has TRBV10-3 and TRBJ2-7, with a tentative D call TRBD2 (5 bases). V lost 8 bases and J lost 4, with 15 bases in between. Germline values: CDR1 ENHRY, CDR2 SYGVKD. The CDR3 extends over 13 amino acids. In nucleotides, the CDR3 is TGTGCCATCGCGGAGGCGGTGGGTTACGAGCAGTACTTC. It codes for CAIAEAVGYEQYF.

This clonotype has more than one count but fewer than ten. V usage is TRBV14 and J usage is TRBJ2-5; 7 bases line up with TRBD2. Germline assignment: CDR1 SGHDN and CDR2 FVKESK. The trim removed 1 base at V and 7 bases at J, leaving 15 bases unmatched. This CDR3 is 17 amino acids long. The CDR3 spells CASSQGSASGGTWTQYF. In nucleotides, the CDR3 is TGTGCCAGCAGCCAAGGGTCGGCTAGCGGAGGCACGTGGACCCAGTACTTC.